These 24 T cell receptor beta chains share one sample of origin, sequenced in a study of T cell repertoires in cytomegalovirus infection. Which antigens these TCRs recognize remains unknown. TCRdb re-called the reads with MiXCR, one entry per CDR3 protein. The sample shows a few hundred thousand distinct CDR3 sequences, about 34% of them seen only once. The sample here was cultured PBMCs, taken from culture after CMV antigen stimulation. The receptors derive from a human donor in good health (CMV status not recorded). Some clones in this sample may be carry-over from other donors' samples.

The V call is TRBV27, the J call TRBJ2-1; unclear D gene. There are 15 residues in the CDR3. From germline, CDR1 is MNHEY and CDR2 SMNVEV (reference sequence). V shed 4 bases and J shed 0 bases, with 10 bases lying between them. The CDR3 protein is CASSSPTYSYNEQFF. CDR3 nucleotides: TGTGCCAGCAGTTCCCCGACCTACTCCTACAATGAGCAGTTCTTC.

This clonotype has a single count. The J gene is TRBJ2-3, the V gene TRBV5-1, with 10 bases fitting TRBD2. CDR3 length equals 16 residues. The ends lost 1 base at V and 4 bases at J; junction bases unmatched: 6. In germline, CDR1 is SGHRS, CDR2 YFSETQ. The CDR3 DNA is TGCGCCAGCAGCTTGTCGGCTAGCGGGAGCCCAGATACGCAGTATTTT. Protein product: CASSLSASGSPDTQYF.

The DNA for the CDR3 is TGTGCCAGCAGTACTCGCCAGGATACGCAGTATTTT. As protein: CASSTRQDTQYF. The V call is TRBV6-6, the J call TRBJ2-3, with no clear D. Trimming cost V 5 bases and J 6 bases, with 9 bases left between them. This CDR3 is built from 12 residues. CDR1 MNHNY and CDR2 SVGAGI come from the germline V gene (reference sequence).

This clonotype has only a few counts. V gene TRBV7-9 combines with J gene TRBJ2-7; D may be TRBD1 (6 bases). Germline-derived CDR1 and CDR2 are SEHNR and FQNEAQ (reference sequence). Trimming cost V 2 bases and J 7 bases, with 21 bases left between them. The CDR3 is 16 residues long. CDR3 nucleotides: TGTGCCAGCAGCTTAATAGTAGGGGGACCGCTCGAAGAGCAGTACTTC. Protein: CASSLIVGGPLEEQYF.

This chain links TRBV7-4 with TRBJ2-3; the match to TRBD1 covers 9 bases. CDR3 length: 15 amino acids. Trimming removed 6 bases from V and 2 bases from J; junction bases left unmatched: 6. The germline gives CDR1 SGHVT, CDR2 SQSDAQ. The CDR3 region has the DNA TGTGCCAGCAGGACGGGACAGGGACCCACAGATACGCAGTATTTT. Amino acids: CASRTGQGPTDTQYF.

This clonotype appeared a few times. V gene TRBV12-3 or TRBV12-4 combines with J gene TRBJ1-4; D gene unclear. The CDR3 runs 14 residues. Trimming took 3 bases from V and 4 from J, leaving 9 bases between them. CDR3 sequence reads: CASSFSGINEKLFF. CDR3 DNA: TGTGCCAGCAGTTTCTCGGGGATTAATGAAAAACTGTTTTTT.

The V call is TRBV4-1, the J call TRBJ2-1; 8 bases line up with TRBD1. V dropped 3 bases and J dropped 15; count of bases not matched to a gene: 10. This CDR3 is built from 13 residues. The V gene's germline CDR1 is MGHRA and CDR2 YSYEKL. The CDR3 spells CASSQANRDRPFF. For the CDR3, the DNA is TGCGCCAGCAGCCAGGCGAACCGGGACAGGCCGTTCTTC.

The chain is built from TRBV18 and TRBJ2-2, with D uncertain. Germline-derived CDR1 and CDR2 are KGHSH and LQKENI. The V end was cut by 2 bases, the J end by 0 bases, with 13 bases between. The CDR3 extends over 17 amino acids. CDR3 sequence: CASSPMDPSANTGELFF. CDR3 sequence (DNA): TGTGCCAGCTCACCAATGGACCCGAGCGCGAACACCGGGGAGCTGTTTTTT.

This clonotype was observed a few times. This sequence joins TRBV4-3 and TRBJ2-1; the D call may be TRBD1 or TRBD2 (5 bases each). Germline V gives CDR1 LGHNA, CDR2 YSLEER. The CDR3 sequence is 14 residues long. Deletions cut 4 bases from V and 7 bases from J, with 14 bases between. CDR3 amino acids: CASSPRDGPNEQFF. In nucleotides, the CDR3 is TGCGCCAGCAGCCCCCGGGACGGTCCGAATGAGCAGTTCTTC.

This CDR3 reads CASGLRGDTQYF. CDR3 nucleotide sequence: TGTGCCAGCGGACTCAGGGGGGATACGCAGTATTTT. The chain couples TRBV12-3 or TRBV12-4 to TRBJ2-3; 7 bases line up with TRBD1. The CDR3 extends over 12 amino acids. V shed 8 bases, J shed 6 bases, and the junction held 5 bases outside the gene matches.

This clonotype has ten or more counts. The chain employs TRBV7-2 and TRBJ2-7; 9 nucleotides match TRBD1. V trimming: 4 bases; J trimming: 4 bases; junction bases outside the gene matches: 8. This CDR3 has 15 residues. Per germline, CDR1 SGHTA and CDR2 FQGNSA. The CDR3 reads CASSYPHRGLYEQYF. The DNA for the CDR3 is TGTGCCAGCAGCTACCCCCACAGGGGGCTTTACGAGCAGTACTTC. The entire variable domain, with the rest obtained from reference TRBV7-2 and TRBJ2-7, is as follows: GAGVSQSPSNKVTEKGKDVELRCDPISGHTALYWYRQSLGQGLEFLIYFQGNSAPDKSGLPSDRFSAERTGGSVSTLTIQRTQQEDSAVYLCASSYPHRGLYEQYFGPGTRLTVT.

This rearrangement joins TRBV12-3 or TRBV12-4 to TRBJ1-2; no firm D call. V lost 0 bases and J lost 7, with 6 bases in between. CDR3 length: 12 residues. The DNA of the CDR3 is TGTGCCAGCAGTTTAGCGGCTCGTGGCTACACCTTC. It is translated as CASSLAARGYTF.

This clonotype has just a few counts. The V gene is TRBV11-2, the J gene TRBJ2-3; possible D gene TRBD2, 5 bases. The germline V and J ends were trimmed by 5 bases and 5 bases, with 17 bases remaining between them. Germline V lookup: CDR1 SGHAT, CDR2 FQNNGV. CDR3 size: 15 residues. The CDR3 nucleotides read TGTGCCAGCAGCGGCGAGAGTCGGGGTGTAGATACGCAGTATTTT. It is translated as CASSGESRGVDTQYF.

This clonotype came up many times. The chain employs TRBV7-3 and TRBJ2-1; the D is unclear. The germline V and J ends were trimmed by 5 bases and 0 bases, with 8 bases remaining between them. Germline lookup yields CDR1 SGHTA and CDR2 FQGTGA. The CDR3 is made up of 14 amino acids. CDR3 nucleotide sequence: TGTGCCAGCAGCCAAGACCCCTCCTACAATGAGCAGTTCTTC. Residues: CASSQDPSYNEQFF.

The chain couples TRBV12-3 or TRBV12-4 to TRBJ2-1; the D is unclear. This CDR3 has 13 residues. V lost 5 bases, J lost 15 bases, and 20 bases lay in between. CDR3 loop: CASSPPSPPGSFF. The CDR3 DNA is TGTGCCAGCAGTCCCCCTTCGCCGCCTGGTTCGTTCTTC.

V is TRBV11-2 and J is TRBJ1-6; TRBD1 is a possible D gene (6 bases). Germline CDR1 SGHAT, CDR2 FQNNGV. V was pared by 6 bases and J by 5 bases, with 14 bases between. The CDR3 sequence is 15 residues long. CDR3 protein: CASRLTGPDNSPLHF. The DNA for the CDR3 is TGTGCCAGCAGGTTAACAGGGCCAGATAATTCACCCCTCCACTTT. The whole variable domain, filled in from reference TRBV11-2 and TRBJ1-6, reads EAGVAQSPRYKIIEKRQSVAFWCNPISGHATLYWYQQILGQGPKLLIQFQNNGVVDDSQLPKDRFSAERLKGVDSTLKIQPAKLEDSAVYLCASRLTGPDNSPLHFGNGTRLTVT.

This clonotype was observed a handful of times. The chain links TRBV6-2 or TRBV6-3 to TRBJ2-7, with D unresolved. CDR1 is MNHEY, CDR2 SVGEGT, per germline. CDR3 length: 17 residues. V was shortened by 2 bases and J by 3 bases, with 20 bases between the two germline ends. CDR3 sequence: CASSYNAKGYSYYEQYF. CDR3 DNA: TGTGCCAGCAGTTACAATGCGAAGGGTTACTCCTACTACGAGCAGTACTTC.

The V gene is TRBV7-2, the J gene TRBJ2-7; D may be TRBD1 or TRBD2 (5 bases each). Germline V gene data show CDR1 as SGHTA and CDR2 as FQGNSA. Trimming stripped 4 bases from V and 10 bases from J, with 11 bases between. This CDR3 is 11 amino acids long. Written as DNA, the CDR3 is TGTGCCAGCAGCTCGGGACCTCAACAGTACTTC. This codes for CASSSGPQQYF.

This clonotype turned up a few times. The chain has TRBV14 and TRBJ2-2; possibly TRBD1 for D (6 bases). V was trimmed by 2 bases and J by 5 bases, leaving 12 bases between them. Germline V gives CDR1 SGHDN, CDR2 FVKESK. The CDR3 has 15 amino acids. In DNA form, the CDR3 reads TGTGCCAGCAGCCAAAACAGGGTGGCAACCGGGGAGCTGTTTTTT. It specifies CASSQNRVATGELFF.

Ten or more counts support this clonotype. The V and J genes are TRBV7-2 and TRBJ2-2, with D possibly matching TRBD2 (5 bases). The V gene's germline CDR1 is SGHTA and CDR2 FQGNSA. Deletions cut 2 bases from V and 5 bases from J, with 12 bases between. This CDR3 is built from 15 residues. The CDR3 spells CASSLRGTVTGELFF. DNA for the CDR3: TGTGCCAGCAGCTTACGGGGAACGGTTACCGGGGAGCTGTTTTTT.

A few counts support this clonotype. This rearrangement joins TRBV19 to TRBJ2-7, with 7 bases aligning to TRBD2. Per the germline V gene, CDR1 is LNHDA and CDR2 is SQIVND (reference sequence). This CDR3 is built from 15 residues. The V and J ends lost 4 bases and 3 bases, in that order; junction bases with no gene match: 9. The CDR3 sequence is CASSSPASGNYEQYF. In DNA form, the CDR3 reads TGTGCCAGTAGTAGCCCGGCTAGCGGAAACTACGAGCAGTACTTC.

The V gene is TRBV7-2, the J gene TRBJ2-1; D not resolved. Germline values: CDR1 SGHTA, CDR2 FQGNSA. This CDR3 region has 13 residues. Trimming shortened V by 5 bases and J by 6 bases, and 11 bases separated the two germline ends. DNA for the CDR3: TGTGCCAGCAGCCCGGCCTGGGGCAATGAGCAGTTCTTC. It encodes CASSPAWGNEQFF.

The chain employs TRBV19 and TRBJ2-2, with D perhaps TRBD1 (6 bases). V was clipped by 5 bases and J by 1 base, with 20 bases between them. The CDR3 is 18 amino acids. Germline V lookup: CDR1 LNHDA, CDR2 SQIVND (reference sequence). CDR3 sequence reads: CASSSWTDAALNTGELFF. CDR3 nucleotides: TGTGCCAGTAGTTCATGGACAGACGCCGCTCTGAACACCGGGGAGCTGTTTTTT.

The chain uses TRBV4-1 and TRBJ1-1, with 9 bases matching TRBD1. This CDR3 contains 16 residues. CDR1 and CDR2 (germline): MGHRA, YSYEKL. The trim removed 4 bases at V and 0 bases at J, leaving 6 bases unmatched. CDR3 coding DNA: TGCGCCAGCAGCCCCCGGGACAGGGAATTGAACACTGAAGCTTTCTTT. Its translation is CASSPRDRELNTEAFF.